The present entry profiles one TCR beta chain with its context. The antigen remains undetermined. The source of the sample is a study of cytomegalovirus exposure and HLA in healthy donors. It was with 60 Vbeta and 13 Jbeta primers that the PCR ran. Produced via immunoSEQ multiplex PCR; TCRdb's table is partial and in-frame only. The sample includes some 42,000 clones, about 50% of them seen just once. The V gene's germline CDR1 is SGHTA and CDR2 FQGNSA. There are 15 residues in the CDR3. V lost 5 bases, J lost 8 bases, and 21 bases lay in between. Healthy bone marrow donors supplied every sample. Study-wide results and limits: When a later analysis was performed, an Asian-associated ancestry cluster reportedly had fewer N-insertions than the roughly 690-donor mean. TCR beta sequences reportedly predicted most subjects' HLA-A and HLA-B alleles accurately.

The rearrangement uses TRBV7-2 and TRBJ2-5; D perhaps matches TRBD2 (6 bases). The receptor comes from a human donor in good health. Sequenced: PBMCs. CDR3 residues: CASSQQQAAAGTQYF. CDR3 in DNA: TGTGCCAGCAGCCAGCAACAGGCCGCGGCGGGAACCCAGTACTTC.